This T cell receptor beta chain was identified during a study of shared clonotypes between healthy human individuals (dated by TCRdb to 2018 to 2021). Concerning the study at large: The cohort included a few men and a couple of women between 18 and 49 years of age. To estimate repertoire size and how much clonotype sharing occurs between individuals, the study deeply sequenced the blood TCR repertoires of a handful of healthy adults. Different laboratories and diverse techniques were used to prepare libraries and sequence TCR repertoires, to increase sequencing depth and limit assay-specific biases. For each donor, three plates each were used for CD4 naive and CD4 memory, two plates were used for CD8 naive, and one plate was used for CD8 memory. Each donor's leukapheresis produced roughly between about 0.85 and 10 billion PBMCs. The full study reports these points: Based on pairwise subsampling, the degree of clonotype sharing among donors was expected to be affected by sequencing depth. Incomplete sequencing was indicated by rarefaction of sorted-subset datasets, despite the large sequencing depth. Higher generation probabilities were observed for clonotypes shared by all four sorted-subset donors than for non-shared clonotypes. About 5% of naive CD4, around 3.6% of naive CD8, roughly 2.5% of memory CD4, and 0.35% to 0.4% of memory CD8 clonotypes were shared across several donors. Because the study included only a small number of donors, the genetic and exposure-history diversity represented was limited. Sampling was restricted to blood, and TCR repertoires in tissues likely differ from the TCR repertoires found in blood. Estimated clonotype richness was generally larger for naive than for memory subsets.

The CDR3 holds 13 amino acids from the cysteine to the phenylalanine. Of the read, only the CDR3 DNA is kept; its 39 bases are in frame from base 1. The germline V gene sets CDR1 to MNHEY and CDR2 to SVGAGI. The V end loses 4 bases and the J end loses 8 bases, and a stretch of 14 bases separates them. TCR CDR3 regions were amplified from genomic DNA by multiplex PCR using the deep immunoSEQ assay. For each cell subset, the extracted genomic DNA was distributed evenly across all wells of several immunoSEQ 96-well plates, and each plate served as one replicate. Each replicate PCR for sorted subsets received roughly 0.2 ug genomic DNA, equal to roughly 29,000 T cell genomes. Purified libraries were quantified with a Qubit 3.0 fluorometer, sized on a Bioanalyzer 2100, and re-quantified with the KAPA Library Quantification kit. A separate single-read 150-cycle Illumina NextSeq 550 flow cell was used to sequence each immunoSEQ 96-well plate. On the authors' methods: Because the immunoSEQ output included only junctional sequences and no quality scores, the filtering could not be the same as the filtering used for full-length reads. Sequences were annotated with PyIR, a Python wrapper for IgBLAST v1.9, and V/J genes and CDR3 were assigned using IMGT germline references. Reads with weak V/J assignments (E-value above 1e-6), missing CDR3, stop codons, out-of-frame junctions, or ambiguous translated residues were removed. V3J clonotypes were defined as sequences sharing the same inferred V gene, J gene, and CDR3 amino acid sequence. To compute the percentage overlap between repertoires, the number of shared unique clonotypes was divided by the size of the smaller repertoire. Repertoire richness was assessed with RTK rarefaction, the Chao1 estimator, and Recon v2.1 estimates of unobserved clonotypes. For all TCRbeta clonotypes obtained by the gDNA method from a handful of donors, generation probabilities were computed with OLGA. Sourced from immuneACCESS, this table was stored by TCRdb with only in-frame sequences that have V and J called. A share of the clones is absent; for the studies checked, an unresolved V gene accounts for under half, and the remainder has no known explanation. Clone size and the V and J calls come from that table; the DNA yielded D and trimming. The sample table holds around 990,000 clones, of which approximately 80% were seen once. The top ten hold roughly 0.82% of the sample.

Of note for this clone: Its antigen has not been determined. No qualities accompany the bases; no much larger clone lies one base away.

The donors were healthy, HIV-negative adults with no recently reported acute infections or vaccinations. Every donor was a Caucasian adult residing in Nashville, Tennessee, USA. Magnetic negative selection was used to enrich CD4+ T cells, after which naive cells were positively selected on CD45RA and the negative fraction became the memory subset. After blood collection by leukapheresis, PBMCs were isolated using Ficoll-Histopaque density gradient centrifugation and then cryopreserved in the vapor phase of liquid nitrogen. Analytical flow cytometry was used to check the purity and quantity of every magnetically sorted T cell population. Genomic DNA was isolated from each sorted fraction and quantified by UV absorbance on a Nanodrop 2000c.

This receptor was obtained from a man aged 18 to 29 in good health. Some clones in this sample may be carry-over from other donors' samples. Sample: memory CD4+ T cells from PBMCs. Interpreted using the paper, the cell subset or site label stands for: CD45RA-negative fraction. The V and J genes are TRBV6-5 and TRBJ1-2; possibly the D gene is TRBD1, per 5 matching bases. DNA sequence: TGTGCCAGCAGTTCAGGGCCAGGGCTCGGCTACACCTTC. It specifies CASSSGPGLGYTF.